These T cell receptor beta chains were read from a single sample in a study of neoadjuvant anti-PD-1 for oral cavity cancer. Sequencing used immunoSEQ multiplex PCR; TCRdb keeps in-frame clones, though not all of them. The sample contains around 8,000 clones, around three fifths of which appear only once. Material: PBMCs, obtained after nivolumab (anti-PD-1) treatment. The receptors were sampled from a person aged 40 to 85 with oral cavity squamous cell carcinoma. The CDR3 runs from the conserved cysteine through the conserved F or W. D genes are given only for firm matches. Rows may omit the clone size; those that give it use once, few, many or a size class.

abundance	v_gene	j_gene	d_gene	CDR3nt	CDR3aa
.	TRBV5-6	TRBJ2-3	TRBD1	TGTGCCAGCAGCTTAGTCAGGGGGCGGGCAGATACGCAGTATTTT	CASSLVRGRADTQYF
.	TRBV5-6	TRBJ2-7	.	TGTGCCAGCAGCTTGGACAGGGTCCTCTACGAGCAGTACTTC	CASSLDRVLYEQYF
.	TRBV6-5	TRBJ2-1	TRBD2	TGTGCCAGCAGACTCAGCGGGGACTCCTACAATGAGCAGTTCTTC	CASRLSGDSYNEQFF
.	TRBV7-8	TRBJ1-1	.	TGTGCCAGCAGCTCTCATTACAAGAACACTGAAGCTTTCTTT	CASSSHYKNTEAFF
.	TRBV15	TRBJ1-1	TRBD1	TGTGCCACCAGCAGAGAGGGACAGGGAGGGACTGAAGCTTTCTTT	CATSREGQGGTEAFF
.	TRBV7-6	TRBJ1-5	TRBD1	TGTGCCAGCAGCCAGGACAGGGGAAATCAGCCCCAGCATTTT	CASSQDRGNQPQHF
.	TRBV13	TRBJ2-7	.	TGTGCCAGCAGCTCGGGCGGGGCGCCGAGCTCCTACGAGCAGTACTTC	CASSSGGAPSSYEQYF
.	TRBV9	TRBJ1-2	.	TGTGCCAGCAGTCCCATACACAGGGCCAGCTATGGCTACACCTTC	CASSPIHRASYGYTF
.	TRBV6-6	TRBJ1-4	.	TGTGCCAGCGTAAACCGGCCAGGACAGATTAATGAAAAACTGTTTTTT	CASVNRPGQINEKLFF
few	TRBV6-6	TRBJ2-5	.	TGTGCCAGCAGCCCCCGCGAAGTAGGGGAACGGGGGACCCAGTACTTC	CASSPREVGERGTQYF
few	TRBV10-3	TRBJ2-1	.	TGTGCCATCAGTGAAAGGACGAATGAGCAGTTCTTC	CAISERTNEQFF
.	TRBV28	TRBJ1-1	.	TGTGCCAGCAGTGATCCTAGGGTATGGACTGAAGCTTTCTTT	CASSDPRVWTEAFF
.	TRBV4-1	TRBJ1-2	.	TGCGCCAGCAGCCACCCCCCCGCAGGGGACTATGGCTACACCTTC	CASSHPPAGDYGYTF
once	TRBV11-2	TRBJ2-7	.	TGTGCCAGCAGCTTAGAAGGGCAGGGAGTCGGGCAGTACTTC	CASSLEGQGVGQYF
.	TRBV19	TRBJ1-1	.	TGTGCCAGTACCAACCTAGGGAGGTCTGAAGCTTTCTTT	CASTNLGRSEAFF
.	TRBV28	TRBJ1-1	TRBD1	TGTGCCAGCAGTTTCCCCCCCAGGGGGGGGAACACTGAAGCTTTCTTT	CASSFPPRGGNTEAFF
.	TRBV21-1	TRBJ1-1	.	TGTGCCAGCAGCAAAGGAGTAGAGGGACAGAGAACGGCTTTCTTT	CASSKGVEGQRTAFF
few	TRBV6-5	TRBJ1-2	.	TGTGCCAGCAGTTACTCGAAGAAGAACTATGGCTACACCTTC	CASSYSKKNYGYTF
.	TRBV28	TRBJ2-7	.	TGTGCCAGCGGCACAACAGGGGGGGTTTTTTACGAGCAGTACTTC	CASGTTGGVFYEQYF
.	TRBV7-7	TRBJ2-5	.	TGTGCCAGCAGCTCCTCGCCGCAAGAGACCCAGTACTTC	CASSSSPQETQYF